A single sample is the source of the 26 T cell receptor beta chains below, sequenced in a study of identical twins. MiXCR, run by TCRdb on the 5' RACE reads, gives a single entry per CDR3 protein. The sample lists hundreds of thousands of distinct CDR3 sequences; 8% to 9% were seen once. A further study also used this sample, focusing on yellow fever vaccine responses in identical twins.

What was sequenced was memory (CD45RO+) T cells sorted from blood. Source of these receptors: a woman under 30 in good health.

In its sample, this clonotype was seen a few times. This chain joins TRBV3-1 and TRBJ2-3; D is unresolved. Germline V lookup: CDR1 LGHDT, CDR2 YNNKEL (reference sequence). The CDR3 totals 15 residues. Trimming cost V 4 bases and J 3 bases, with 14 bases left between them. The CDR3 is CASSRGSLGTDTQYF. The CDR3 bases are TGTGCCAGCAGCCGTGGAAGTTTGGGGACAGATACGCAGTATTTT.

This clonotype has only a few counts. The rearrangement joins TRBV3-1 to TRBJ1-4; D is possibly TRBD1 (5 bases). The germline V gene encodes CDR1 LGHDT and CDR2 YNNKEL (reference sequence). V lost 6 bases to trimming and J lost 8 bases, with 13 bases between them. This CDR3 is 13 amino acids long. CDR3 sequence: CASSNREGEKLFF. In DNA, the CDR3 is TGTGCCAGCAGTAACAGAGAGGGGGAAAAACTGTTTTTT. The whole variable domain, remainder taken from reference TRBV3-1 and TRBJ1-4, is DTAVSQTPKYLVTQMGNDKSIKCEQNLGHDTMYWYKQDSKKFLKIMFSYNNKELIINETVPNRFSPKSPDKAHLNLHINSLELGDSAVYFCASSNREGEKLFFGSGTQLSVL.

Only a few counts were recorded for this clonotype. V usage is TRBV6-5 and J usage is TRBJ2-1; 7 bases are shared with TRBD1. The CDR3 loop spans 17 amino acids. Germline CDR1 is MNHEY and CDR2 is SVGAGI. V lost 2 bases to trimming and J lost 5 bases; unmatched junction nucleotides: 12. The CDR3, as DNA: TGTGCCAGCAGTTACGGGGACAGATTAACGCTGCACAATGAGCAGTTCTTC. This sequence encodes CASSYGDRLTLHNEQFF.

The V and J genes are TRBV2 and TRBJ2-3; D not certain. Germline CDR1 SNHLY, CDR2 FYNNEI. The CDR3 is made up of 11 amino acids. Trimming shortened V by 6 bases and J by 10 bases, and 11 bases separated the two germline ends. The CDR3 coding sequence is TGTGCCAGCAGAACCGTCGGGTCGCAGTATTTT. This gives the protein CASRTVGSQYF.

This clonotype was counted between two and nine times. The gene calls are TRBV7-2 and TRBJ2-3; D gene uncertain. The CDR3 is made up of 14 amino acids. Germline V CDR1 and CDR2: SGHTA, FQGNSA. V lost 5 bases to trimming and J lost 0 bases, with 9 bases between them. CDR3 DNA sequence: TGTGCCAGCAGCCCTCGTTACAGCACAGATACGCAGTATTTT. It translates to CASSPRYSTDTQYF. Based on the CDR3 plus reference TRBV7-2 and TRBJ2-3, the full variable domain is GAGVSQSPSNKVTEKGKDVELRCDPISGHTALYWYRQSLGQGLEFLIYFQGNSAPDKSGLPSDRFSAERTGGSVSTLTIQRTQQEDSAVYLCASSPRYSTDTQYFGPGTRLTVL.

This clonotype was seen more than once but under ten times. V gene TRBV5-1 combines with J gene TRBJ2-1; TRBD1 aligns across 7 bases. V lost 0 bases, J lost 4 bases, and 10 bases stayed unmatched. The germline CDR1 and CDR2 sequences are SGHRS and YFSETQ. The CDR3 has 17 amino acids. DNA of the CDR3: TGCGCCAGCAGCTTGGGAGCCGCCGGGACAGCTTACAATGAGCAGTTCTTC. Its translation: CASSLGAAGTAYNEQFF.

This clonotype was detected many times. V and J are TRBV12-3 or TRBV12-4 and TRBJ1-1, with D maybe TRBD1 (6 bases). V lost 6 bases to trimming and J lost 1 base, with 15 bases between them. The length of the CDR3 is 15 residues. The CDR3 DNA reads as TGTGCCAGCAGCAAAGGGGGGGCAGGGAACACTGAAGCTTTCTTT. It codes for CASSKGGAGNTEAFF.

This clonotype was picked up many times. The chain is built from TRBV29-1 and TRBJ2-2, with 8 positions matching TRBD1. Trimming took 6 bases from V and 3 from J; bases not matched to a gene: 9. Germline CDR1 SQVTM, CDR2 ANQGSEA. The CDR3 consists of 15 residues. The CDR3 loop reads CSVPTGTGDTGELFF. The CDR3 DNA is TGCAGCGTGCCGACCGGGACAGGAGACACCGGGGAGCTGTTTTTT.

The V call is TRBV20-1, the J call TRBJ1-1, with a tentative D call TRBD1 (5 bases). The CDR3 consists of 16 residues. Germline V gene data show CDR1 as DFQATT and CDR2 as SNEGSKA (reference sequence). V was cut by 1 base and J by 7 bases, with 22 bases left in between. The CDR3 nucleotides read TGCAGTGCTAGAGTTGGGGGTGTTCGGGGGGATCATGAAGCTTTCTTT. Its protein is CSARVGGVRGDHEAFF.

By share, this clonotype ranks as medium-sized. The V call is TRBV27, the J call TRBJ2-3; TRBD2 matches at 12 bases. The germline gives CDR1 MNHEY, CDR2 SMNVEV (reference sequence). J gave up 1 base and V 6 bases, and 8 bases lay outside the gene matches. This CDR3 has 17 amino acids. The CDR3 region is CASSDSGLAGRTDTQYF. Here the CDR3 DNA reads TGTGCCAGCAGCGATTCGGGACTAGCGGGCCGCACAGATACGCAGTATTTT.

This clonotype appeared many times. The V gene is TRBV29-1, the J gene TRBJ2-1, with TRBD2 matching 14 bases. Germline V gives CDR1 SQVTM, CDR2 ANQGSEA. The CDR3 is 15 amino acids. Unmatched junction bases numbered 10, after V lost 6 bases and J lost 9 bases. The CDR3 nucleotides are TGCAGCGTAAGGACTAGCGGGGGGTTTGTGGTTGAGCAGTTCTTC. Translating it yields CSVRTSGGFVVEQFF.

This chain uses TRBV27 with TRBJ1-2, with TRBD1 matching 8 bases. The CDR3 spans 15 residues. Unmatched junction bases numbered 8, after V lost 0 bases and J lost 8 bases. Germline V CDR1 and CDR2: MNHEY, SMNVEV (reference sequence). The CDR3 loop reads CASSLSDRAWGGYTF. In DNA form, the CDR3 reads TGTGCCAGCAGTTTATCGGACAGGGCCTGGGGGGGCTACACCTTC.

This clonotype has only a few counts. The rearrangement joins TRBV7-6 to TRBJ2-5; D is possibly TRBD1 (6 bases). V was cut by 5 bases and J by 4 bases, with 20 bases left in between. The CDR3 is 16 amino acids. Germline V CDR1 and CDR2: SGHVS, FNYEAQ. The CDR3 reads CASSPTGGGEGETQYF. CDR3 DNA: TGTGCCAGCAGCCCTACGGGTGGGGGCGAAGGAGAGACCCAGTACTTC.

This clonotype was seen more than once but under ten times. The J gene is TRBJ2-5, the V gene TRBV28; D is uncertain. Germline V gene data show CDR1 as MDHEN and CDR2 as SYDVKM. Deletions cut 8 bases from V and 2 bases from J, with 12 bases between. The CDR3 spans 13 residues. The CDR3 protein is CASRREHQETQYF. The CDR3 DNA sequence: TGTGCCAGCCGCCGAGAGCATCAAGAGACCCAGTACTTC.

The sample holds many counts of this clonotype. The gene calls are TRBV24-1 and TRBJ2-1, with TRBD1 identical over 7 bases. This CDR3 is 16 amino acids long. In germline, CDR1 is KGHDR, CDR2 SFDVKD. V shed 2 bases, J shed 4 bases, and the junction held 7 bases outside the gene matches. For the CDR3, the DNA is TGTGCCACCAGTGATTCGACAGGGACCCTATACAATGAGCAGTTCTTC. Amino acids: CATSDSTGTLYNEQFF.

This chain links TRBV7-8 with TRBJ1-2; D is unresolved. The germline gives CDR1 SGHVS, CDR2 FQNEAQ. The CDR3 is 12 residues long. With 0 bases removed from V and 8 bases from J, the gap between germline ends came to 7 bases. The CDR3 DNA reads TGTGCCAGCAGCTTAGCCATGGCGGGCTACACCTTC. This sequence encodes CASSLAMAGYTF.

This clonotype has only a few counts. Here the CDR3 DNA reads TGTGCCAGCAGCCAAGATACTAGCTTCAATGAGCAGTTCTTC. It encodes CASSQDTSFNEQFF. This chain connects TRBV4-2 to TRBJ2-1; possibly TRBD2 for D (6 bases). The V gene lost 0 bases and the J gene lost 6 bases, with 9 bases spanning the gap. Germline values: CDR1 LGHNA, CDR2 YNFKEQ. The CDR3 covers 14 residues.

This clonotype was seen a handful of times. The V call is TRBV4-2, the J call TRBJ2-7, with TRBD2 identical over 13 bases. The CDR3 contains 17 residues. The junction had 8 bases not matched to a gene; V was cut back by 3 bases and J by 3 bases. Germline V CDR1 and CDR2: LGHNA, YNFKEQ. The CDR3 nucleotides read TGTGCCAGCAGCCATCCCGGGACTAGCGGGATGGGCTACGAGCAGTACTTC. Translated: CASSHPGTSGMGYEQYF.

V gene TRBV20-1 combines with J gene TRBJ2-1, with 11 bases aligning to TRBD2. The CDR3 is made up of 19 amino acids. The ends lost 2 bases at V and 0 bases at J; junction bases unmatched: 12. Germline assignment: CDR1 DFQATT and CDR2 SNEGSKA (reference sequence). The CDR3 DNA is TGCAGTGCTAGACAACTAGCGGGGGTTAATAAGACCTCCTACAATGAGCAGTTCTTC. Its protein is CSARQLAGVNKTSYNEQFF.

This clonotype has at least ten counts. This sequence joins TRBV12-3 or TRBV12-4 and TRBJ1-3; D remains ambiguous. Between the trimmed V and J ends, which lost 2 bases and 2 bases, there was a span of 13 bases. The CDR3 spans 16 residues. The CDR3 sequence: CASSLIKRNPGNTIYF. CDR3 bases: TGTGCCAGCAGTTTAATTAAGAGGAACCCTGGAAACACCATATATTTT.

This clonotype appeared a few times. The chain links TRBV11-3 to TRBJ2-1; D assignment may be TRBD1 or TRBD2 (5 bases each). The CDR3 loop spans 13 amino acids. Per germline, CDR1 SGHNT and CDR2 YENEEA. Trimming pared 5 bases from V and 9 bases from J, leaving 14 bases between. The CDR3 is CASSTGGDTEQFF. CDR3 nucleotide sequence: TGTGCCAGCAGCACTGGGGGAGATACTGAGCAGTTCTTC.

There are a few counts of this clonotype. CDR3 protein: CASSQGGGRADTQYF. The DNA for the CDR3 is TGTGCCAGCAGCCAAGGTGGCGGGAGGGCGGATACGCAGTATTTT. This chain links TRBV3-1 with TRBJ2-3, with TRBD2 identical over 9 bases. The CDR3 runs 15 residues. V trimming: 1 base; J trimming: 6 bases; junction bases outside the gene matches: 5. Germline V gene sequence: CDR1 LGHDT, CDR2 YNNKEL (reference sequence).

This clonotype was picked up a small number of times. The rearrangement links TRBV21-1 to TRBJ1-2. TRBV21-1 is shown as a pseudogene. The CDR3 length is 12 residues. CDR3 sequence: CASNYPLDGYTF. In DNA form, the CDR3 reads TGTGCCAGCAACTACCCTCTTGATGGCTACACCTTC.

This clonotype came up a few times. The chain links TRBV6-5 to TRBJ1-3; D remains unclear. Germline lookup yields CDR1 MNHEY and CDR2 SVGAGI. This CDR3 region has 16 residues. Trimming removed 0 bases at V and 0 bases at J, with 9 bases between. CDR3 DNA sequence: TGTGCCAGCAGTTACTCTGGGTTCGGCTCTGGAAACACCATATATTTT. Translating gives CASSYSGFGSGNTIYF.

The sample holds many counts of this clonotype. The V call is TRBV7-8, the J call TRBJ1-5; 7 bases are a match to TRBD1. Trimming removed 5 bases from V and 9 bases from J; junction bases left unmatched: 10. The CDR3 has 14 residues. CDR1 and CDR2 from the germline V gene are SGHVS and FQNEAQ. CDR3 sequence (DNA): TGTGCCAGCAGCCTGGGACAGTCAGATGGGCCCCAGCATTTT. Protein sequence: CASSLGQSDGPQHF.

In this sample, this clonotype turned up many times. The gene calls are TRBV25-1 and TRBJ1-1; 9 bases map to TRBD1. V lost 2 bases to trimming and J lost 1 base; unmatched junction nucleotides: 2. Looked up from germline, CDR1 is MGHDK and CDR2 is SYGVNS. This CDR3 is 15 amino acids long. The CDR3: CASSERGQGNTEAFF. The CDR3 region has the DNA TGTGCCAGCAGTGAACGGGGACAGGGGAACACTGAAGCTTTCTTT.